Detailed here is one T cell receptor (beta chain). Its antigen is still unknown. Clones were sequenced by immunoSEQ multiplex PCR, and TCRdb holds only the in-frame ones, with some missing. In the table there are about 80,000 clones, 90% to 95% of which are singletons. V lost 5 bases, J lost 0 bases, and 11 bases lay in between. Germline values: CDR1 SGHTA, CDR2 FQGTGA. The CDR3 has 15 residues. The record originates from a study of OX40 agonist ivuxolimab in advanced cancers. Whole-study results and caveats: At 0.1 to 3.0 mg/kg, clonal expansion of CD4+ and CD8+ blood T cells had occurred by week 6.

The clonotype comes from an adult with an advanced solid tumor such as melanoma, head and neck, liver or kidney cancer. The chain employs TRBV7-3 and TRBJ2-1; D unclear. Sequenced here: CD4+ or CD8+ T cells sorted from blood, sampled in a trial of the OX40 agonist ivuxolimab. CDR3 region: CASSPYGFSYNEQFF. DNA for the CDR3: TGTGCCAGCAGCCCGTACGGGTTCTCCTACAATGAGCAGTTCTTC.